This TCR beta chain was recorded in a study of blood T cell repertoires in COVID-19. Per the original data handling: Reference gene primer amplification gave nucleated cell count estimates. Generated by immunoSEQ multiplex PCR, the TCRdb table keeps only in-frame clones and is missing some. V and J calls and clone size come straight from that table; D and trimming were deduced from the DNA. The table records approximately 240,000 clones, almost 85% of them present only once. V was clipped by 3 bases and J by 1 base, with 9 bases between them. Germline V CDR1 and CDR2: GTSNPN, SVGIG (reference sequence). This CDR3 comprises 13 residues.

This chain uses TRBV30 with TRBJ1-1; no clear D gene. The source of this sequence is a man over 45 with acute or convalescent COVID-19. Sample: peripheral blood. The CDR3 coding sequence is TGTGCCTGGAGACCCAGAACGAACACTGAAGCTTTCTTT. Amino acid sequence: CAWRPRTNTEAFF.